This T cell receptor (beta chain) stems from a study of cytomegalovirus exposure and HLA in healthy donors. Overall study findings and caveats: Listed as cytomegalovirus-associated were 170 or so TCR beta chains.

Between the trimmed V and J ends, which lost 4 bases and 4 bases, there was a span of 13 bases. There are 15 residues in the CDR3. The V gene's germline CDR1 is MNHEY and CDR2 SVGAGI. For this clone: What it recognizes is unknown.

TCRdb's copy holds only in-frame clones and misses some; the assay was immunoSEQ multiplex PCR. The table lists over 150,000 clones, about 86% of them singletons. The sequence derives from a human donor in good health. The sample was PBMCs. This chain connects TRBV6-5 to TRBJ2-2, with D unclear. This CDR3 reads CASSSFRTITGELFF. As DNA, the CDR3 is TGTGCCAGCAGTTCTTTCCGAACTATCACCGGGGAGCTGTTTTTT.